This TCR beta chain was identified in a study of blood T cell repertoires in COVID-19. About the study: COVID-19 samples from acute and convalescent phases originated in the United States, Italy and Spain. PBMCs, B-cell-depleted T cells, or T cells were the source of the cDNA or gDNA that made up the material.

The CDR3 is 17 amino acids. In germline, CDR1 is SGDLS, CDR2 YYNGEE. V was shortened by 4 bases and J by 7 bases, with 21 bases between the two germline ends. Authors' processing steps: Amplification from reference gene primers served as the basis for estimated nucleated cell counts. This table comes from immunoSEQ multiplex PCR, and its TCRdb copy is limited to in-frame clones, with some not included. Clonal size and the V and J genes are those of that table, whereas D and trimming came from the DNA. The sample lists approximately 140,000 clones, 70% to 90% occurring once. The sequenced sample consisted of peripheral blood. The V and J genes are TRBV9 and TRBJ1-6, with D possibly TRBD1 on 6 matching bases. The source is a man aged 65 to 79 with active COVID-19. The CDR3: CASSTSEGGALNSPLHF. As DNA, the CDR3 is TGTGCCAGCAGCACCAGCGAGGGGGGGGCCCTAAATTCACCCCTCCACTTT.